Sequencing of this T cell receptor (beta chain) was carried out in a study of shared clonotypes between healthy human individuals. Some clones are missing from TCRdb's copy, which holds only in-frame ones; the method was immunoSEQ multiplex PCR. The sample shows some 530,000 clones, roughly 80% of them seen only once. The V gene's germline CDR1 is SEHNR and CDR2 FQNEAQ (reference sequence). V was clipped by 1 base and J by 5 bases; unmatched bases: 17. The CDR3 has 19 residues. About 100 million PBMCs per unsorted sample were used for genomic DNA. This sequence was found in a woman in her thirties or forties in good health. Some clones in this sample may be carry-over from other donors' samples. The source material was PBMCs. The rearrangement links TRBV7-9 to TRBJ2-1, with 7 bases identical to TRBD2. The CDR3 protein is CASSLGGTSEKWGNNEQFF. CDR3 nucleotide sequence: TGTGCCAGCAGCTTAGGAGGAACTAGCGAGAAATGGGGGAACAATGAGCAGTTCTTC.